Listed below are T cell receptor beta chains from one sample, sequenced in a study of neurological immune-mediated disorders. TCRdb called the 5' RACE reads again in MiXCR, with one record for every CDR3 protein. There are tens of thousands of distinct CDR3 sequences in the sample; roughly 2.5% occur only once, and nearly 2.5% lies in the top ten. Sequenced sample: PBMCs. These receptors were obtained from a man aged 50 to 60 with multiple sclerosis. Each CDR3 is given with its conserved first and last residue.

TRBV6-5	TRBJ2-3	CASKRPGPADTQYF
TRBV7-6	TRBJ2-3	CASSLVGGSGTDTQYF
TRBV10-3	TRBJ2-3	CATRTDKDTQYF
TRBV7-8	TRBJ2-5	CASSGQGSRETQYF
TRBV6-5	TRBJ2-7	CATKTGVGQGAHEQYF
TRBV18	TRBJ1-6	CASRGGGHNSPLNF
TRBV6-5	TRBJ1-1	CASSYDGGRRNTEAFF
TRBV27	TRBJ2-1	CASSLDSGVLNEQFF
TRBV10-3	TRBJ2-3	CAISEPRGGSTDTQYF
TRBV20-1	TRBJ2-5	CSAIRTSGGQETQYF
TRBV7-3	TRBJ1-1	CASSHSEGTEAFF
TRBV9	TRBJ1-1	CASSGDGPEAFF
TRBV20-1	TRBJ1-2	CSAKGSWGYTF
TRBV11-2	TRBJ2-7	CASSWRGEQYF
TRBV5-1	TRBJ2-3	CASSLEGGAPTDTQYF
TRBV5-1	TRBJ1-5	CASSLTGGGQPQNF
TRBV29-1	TRBJ1-1	CSVTGTANTEAFF
TRBV11-2	TRBJ2-7	CASSLGSPGNEQYF
TRBV6-5	TRBJ1-4	CASSYSRTEPNEKLFF
TRBV12-3/TRBV12-4	TRBJ1-5	CASSFPTGNQPQHF
TRBV20-1	TRBJ2-7	CSASVPPGQRGMGVYEQYF
TRBV7-9	TRBJ2-7	CASSHDYEQYF
TRBV15	TRBJ1-2	CATSPDGTYGYTF
TRBV9	TRBJ2-7	CASSTGTGGIYEQYF
TRBV6-5	TRBJ2-7	CASSYSGVERYEQYF
TRBV7-9	TRBJ1-6	CASSLEGGVNSPLHF
TRBV5-1	TRBJ2-2	CASSLDPAGTGELFF
TRBV12-3/TRBV12-4	TRBJ2-1	CASSGLAGARGEQFF
TRBV12-3/TRBV12-4	TRBJ2-7	CASSRDRLYEQYF
TRBV7-3	TRBJ2-7	CASSPRGTTEQYF
TRBV5-1	TRBJ2-1	CASSLASWYNEQFF
TRBV2	TRBJ2-7	CASNEQGFVWEQYF
TRBV28	TRBJ2-7	CASSPGGQSSYEQYF
TRBV19	TRBJ1-5	CASRGGTGERSNQPQHF
TRBV7-9	TRBJ2-2	CASSLDSYTGELFF
TRBV10-3	TRBJ2-6	CAISDSLTEVSGAKVLTF
TRBV2	TRBJ1-2	CASSALGQSYTF
TRBV7-9	TRBJ2-2	CASSLLSANTGELFF
TRBV20-1	TRBJ2-7	CSARGQGGAYEQYF
TRBV15	TRBJ2-2	CATQRLGTANTGELFF
TRBV7-2	TRBJ2-2	CASSFAGTGFNTGELFF
TRBV19	TRBJ1-1	CASSPLEGPGTEAFF
TRBV2	TRBJ1-1	CASSEFAGEGTEAFF
TRBV15	TRBJ1-5	CATSRASGTGVGNQPQHF
TRBV7-2	TRBJ2-1	CASSSYLDEQFF
TRBV6-5	TRBJ2-7	CASSSIGGIYEQYF
TRBV9	TRBJ1-2	CASSSAPDRAFGYTF
TRBV12-3/TRBV12-4	TRBJ2-7	CASSLVGPEEQYF
TRBV6-5	TRBJ1-6	CASIVGQGVDSPLNF